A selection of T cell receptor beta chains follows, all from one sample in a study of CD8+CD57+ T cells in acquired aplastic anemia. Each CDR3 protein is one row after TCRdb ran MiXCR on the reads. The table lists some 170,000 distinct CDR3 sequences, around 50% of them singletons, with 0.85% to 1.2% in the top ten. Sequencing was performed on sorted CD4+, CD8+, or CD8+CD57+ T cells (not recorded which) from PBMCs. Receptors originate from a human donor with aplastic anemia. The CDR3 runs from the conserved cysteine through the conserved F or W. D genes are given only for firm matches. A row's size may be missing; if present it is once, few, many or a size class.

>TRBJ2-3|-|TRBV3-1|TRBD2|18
CASSQVGTGGGVKDTQYF
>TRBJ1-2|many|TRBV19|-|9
CASTDGYTF
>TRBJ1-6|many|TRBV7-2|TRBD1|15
CASSGQGQYNSPLHF
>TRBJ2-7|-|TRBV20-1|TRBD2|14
CSARILAGGSEQYF
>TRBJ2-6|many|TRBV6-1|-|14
CASSGDAGANVLTF
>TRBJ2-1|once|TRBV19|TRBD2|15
CASSSRAGGVNEQFF
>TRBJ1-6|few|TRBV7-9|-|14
CASTPLGIGSPLHF
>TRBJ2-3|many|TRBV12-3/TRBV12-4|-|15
CASSPTAASTDTQYF
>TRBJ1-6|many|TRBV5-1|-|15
CASSLVGRGNSPLHF
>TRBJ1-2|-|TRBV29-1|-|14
CSVDFARVNYGYTF
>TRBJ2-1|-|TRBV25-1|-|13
CASSDGGRHEQFF
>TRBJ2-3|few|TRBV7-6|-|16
CASSLVTGRGTDTQYF
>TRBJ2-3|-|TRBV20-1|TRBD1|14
CSASGQGVTDTQYF
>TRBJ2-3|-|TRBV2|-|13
CVSSLPPIDTQYF
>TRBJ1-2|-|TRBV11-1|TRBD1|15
CASSPMDREYYGYTF
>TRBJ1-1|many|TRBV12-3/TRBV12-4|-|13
CASSLYTGAEAFF
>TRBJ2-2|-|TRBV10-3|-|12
CAISAGTGELFF
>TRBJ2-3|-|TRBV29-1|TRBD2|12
CSAGGPLDTQYF
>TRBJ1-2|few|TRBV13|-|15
CASSLYQDSNYGYTF
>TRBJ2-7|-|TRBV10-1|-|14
CASTQGQGENEQYF
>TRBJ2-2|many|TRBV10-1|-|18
CASSDGFYLRTNTGELFF
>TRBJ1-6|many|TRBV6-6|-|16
CASSYSSRTINSPLHF
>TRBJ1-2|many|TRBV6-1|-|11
CASKGLYGYTF
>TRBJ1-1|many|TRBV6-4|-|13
CASSAEENTEAFF
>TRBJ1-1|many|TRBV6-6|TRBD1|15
CASSYRRQGSSEAFF
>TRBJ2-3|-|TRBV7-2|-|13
CASSLDLVDTQYF
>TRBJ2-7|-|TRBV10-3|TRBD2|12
CASRPGLHERYF
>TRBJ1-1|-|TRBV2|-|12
CASSQGNTEAFF
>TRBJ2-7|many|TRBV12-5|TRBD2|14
CASGLIGGGYEQYF
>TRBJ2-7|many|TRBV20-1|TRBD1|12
CSPQDRDYEQYF
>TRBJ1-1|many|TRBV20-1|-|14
CSAMMGGSGTEAFF
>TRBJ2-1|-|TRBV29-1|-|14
CSVATGDVGNEQFF
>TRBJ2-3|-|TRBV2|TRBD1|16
CASSRGGDRGTDTQYF
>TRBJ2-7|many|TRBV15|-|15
CATSRAQTARGEQYF
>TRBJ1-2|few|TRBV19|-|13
CASKPGKNYGYTF
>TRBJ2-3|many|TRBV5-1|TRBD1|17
CASSLYAGTGTTDTQYF
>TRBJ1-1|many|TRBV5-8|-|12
CASKRGDTEAFF
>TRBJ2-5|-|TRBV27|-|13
CASSLSSRETQYF
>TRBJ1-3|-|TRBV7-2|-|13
CASLTEYGNTIYF
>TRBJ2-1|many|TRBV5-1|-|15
CASSLDGGSYNEQFF
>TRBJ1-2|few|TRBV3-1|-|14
CASSQELEGYGYTF
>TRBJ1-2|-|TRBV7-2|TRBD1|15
CASSSRQTGNYGYTF
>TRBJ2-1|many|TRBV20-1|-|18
CSARDFRGVQGSYNEQFF
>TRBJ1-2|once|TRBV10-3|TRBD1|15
CAISYPSDRASGNTF
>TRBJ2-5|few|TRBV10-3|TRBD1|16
CAISEGDRGGGETQYF
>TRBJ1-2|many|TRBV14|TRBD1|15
CASSQAGTGAYGYTF
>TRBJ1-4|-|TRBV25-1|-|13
CASTLGGMEKLFF
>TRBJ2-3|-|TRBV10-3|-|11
CAIKGTDTQYF
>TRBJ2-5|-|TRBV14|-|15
CASSQALGRQETQYF
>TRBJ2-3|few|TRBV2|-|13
CASSSTWGDTQYF
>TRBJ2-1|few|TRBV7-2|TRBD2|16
CASSLVGGGGGNEQFF
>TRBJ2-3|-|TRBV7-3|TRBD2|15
CASNPSGSGTDTQYF
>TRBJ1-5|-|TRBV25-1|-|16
CASSDGPSSPNQPQHF
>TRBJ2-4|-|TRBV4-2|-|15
CASSQGMSHKNIQYF
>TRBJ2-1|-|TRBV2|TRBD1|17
CASSESRRDRDSDEQFF
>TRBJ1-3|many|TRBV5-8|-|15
CASSLVGRGGNTIYF
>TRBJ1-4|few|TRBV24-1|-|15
CATSDFGAGSGKLFF
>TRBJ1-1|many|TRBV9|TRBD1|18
CASSVVQGAPSVNTEAFF
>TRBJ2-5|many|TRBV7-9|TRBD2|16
CASSLFSSGGEETQYF